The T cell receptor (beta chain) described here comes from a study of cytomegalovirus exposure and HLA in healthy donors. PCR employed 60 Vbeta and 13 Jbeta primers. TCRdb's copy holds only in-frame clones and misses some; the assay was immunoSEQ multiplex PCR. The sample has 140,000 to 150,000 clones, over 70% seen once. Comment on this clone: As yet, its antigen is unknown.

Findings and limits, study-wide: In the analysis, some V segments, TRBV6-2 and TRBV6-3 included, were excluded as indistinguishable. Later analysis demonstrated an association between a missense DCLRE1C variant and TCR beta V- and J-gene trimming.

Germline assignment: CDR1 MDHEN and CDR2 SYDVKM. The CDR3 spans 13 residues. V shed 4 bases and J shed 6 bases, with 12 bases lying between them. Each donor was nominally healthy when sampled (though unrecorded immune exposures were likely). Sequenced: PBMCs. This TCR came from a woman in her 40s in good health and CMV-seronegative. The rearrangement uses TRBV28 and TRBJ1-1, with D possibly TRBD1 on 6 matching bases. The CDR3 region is CASSSGGGPEAFF. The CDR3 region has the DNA TGTGCCAGCAGTTCCGGGGGGGGCCCTGAAGCTTTCTTT. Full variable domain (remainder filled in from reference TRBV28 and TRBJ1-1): DVKVTQSSRYLVKRTGEKVFLECVQDMDHENMFWYRQDPGLGLRLIYFSYDVKMKEKGDIPEGYSVSREKKERFSLILESASTNQTSMYLCASSSGGGPEAFFGQGTRLTVV.